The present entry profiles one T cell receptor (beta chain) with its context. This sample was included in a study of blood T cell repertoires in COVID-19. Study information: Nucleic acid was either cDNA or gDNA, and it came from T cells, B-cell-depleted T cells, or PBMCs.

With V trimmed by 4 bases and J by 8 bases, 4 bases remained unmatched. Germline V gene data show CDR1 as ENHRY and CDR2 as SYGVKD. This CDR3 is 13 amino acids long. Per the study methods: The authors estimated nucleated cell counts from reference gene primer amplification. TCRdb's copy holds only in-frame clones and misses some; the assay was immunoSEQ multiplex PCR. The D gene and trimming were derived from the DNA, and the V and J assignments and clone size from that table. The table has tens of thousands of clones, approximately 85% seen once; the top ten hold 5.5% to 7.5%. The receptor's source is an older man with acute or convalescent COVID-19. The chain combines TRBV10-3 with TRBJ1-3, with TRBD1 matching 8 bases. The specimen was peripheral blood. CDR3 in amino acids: CAISAGGRDTIYF. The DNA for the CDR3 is TGTGCCATCAGTGCAGGGGGCAGGGACACCATATATTTT.